This TCR beta chain was retrieved from a study of beta chain features in type 1 diabetes. Study summary: In age, gender and cell yields, patients were similar to healthy donors.

V dropped 7 bases and J dropped 6; count of bases not matched to a gene: 5. The CDR3 extends over 12 amino acids. CDR1 MNHNY and CDR2 SVGAGI come from the germline V gene (reference sequence). General study findings and limits: Cells with high TCR expression could be over-represented by cDNA sequencing. At VDJ recombination sites, type 1 diabetes patients had fewer insertions and more deleted nucleotides. PCR might favor shorter templates, but any such skew would affect patients and controls equally.

About this clone: Its antigen is unidentified. Possible read error: a much larger clone is one base away.

Of the isolated RNA, all was reverse transcribed, and so the sequenced material was expressed TCRB transcripts. Data came from immunoSEQ multiplex PCR; TCRdb stores just in-frame clones and leaves some out. The sample has 140,000 or so clones, about 10% seen once; the top ten hold around 1.2%. V gene TRBV6-6 combines with J gene TRBJ1-2; 7 bases line up with TRBD1. This receptor was taken from a man aged 18 to 29 in good health. Specimen: naive CD4+ T cells from blood. CDR3 protein: CASTKTGNGYTF. The DNA for the CDR3 is TGTGCCAGCACCAAGACAGGGAATGGCTACACCTTC.